Listed here are 20 T cell receptor beta chains from one sample, sequenced in a study of PD-1 blockade in classical Hodgkin lymphoma (TCRdb year 2020). The time point label for this specimen denotes: cycle 2 day 1 (C2D1) of nivolumab. Every trial patient had relapsed after autologous stem cell transplantation, and cohorts A, B and C differed in prior brentuximab vedotin exposure. Libraries were constructed by the immunoSEQ multiplex PCR assay. Held by TCRdb, this immuneACCESS table contains in-frame sequences only and omits some clones. Under half of the omission traces to an unresolved V gene where checked; the cause of the rest is unknown. For this sample there are 35,000 to 55,000 clones; approximately 79% appear just once. About 3% of the sample lies in the top ten. Material: peripheral blood mononuclear cells (PBMCs), obtained before the second cycle of nivolumab. The source is a human donor with classical Hodgkin lymphoma.

The rearrangement uses TRBV7-9 and TRBJ2-7; perhaps TRBD1 as D (6 bases). CDR1 SEHNR and CDR2 FQNEAQ come from the germline V gene (reference sequence). V was pared by 1 base and J by 3 bases, with 13 bases between. This CDR3 region has 15 residues. CDR3 amino acids: CASSLESGVDYEQYF. In nucleotides, the CDR3 is TGTGCCAGCAGCTTAGAGTCAGGGGTGGACTACGAGCAGTACTTC.

J is TRBJ2-1 and V is TRBV7-6, with a possible D match to TRBD2 (5 bases). CDR3 size: 15 residues. Trimming removed 5 bases from V and 8 bases from J, with 19 bases in between. Per germline, CDR1 SGHVS and CDR2 FNYEAQ. This chain's CDR3 is CASSPSGPADDEQFF. CDR3 sequence (DNA): TGTGCCAGCAGCCCGAGCGGTCCGGCGGACGATGAGCAGTTCTTC.

This clone was observed a few times. This chain links TRBV5-6 with TRBJ2-1; maybe TRBD2 (6 bases). The germline gives CDR1 SGHDT, CDR2 YYEEEE. V was clipped by 3 bases and J by 5 bases, with 6 bases between them. This CDR3 spans 12 amino acids. The CDR3: CASSWGDNEQFF. CDR3 bases: TGTGCCAGCAGCTGGGGGGACAATGAGCAGTTCTTC.

V usage is TRBV19 and J usage is TRBJ1-1; D ambiguous. Germline loops: CDR1 LNHDA, CDR2 SQIVND (reference sequence). V was cut by 10 bases and J by 0 bases, with 12 bases left in between. This CDR3 spans 13 amino acids. CDR3 nucleotide sequence: TGTGCCACCACGACAAGGATGAACACTGAAGCTTTCTTT. Residues: CATTTRMNTEAFF.

This clone has a handful of counts. The chain carries TRBV7-8 and TRBJ2-2, with D perhaps matching TRBD2 (6 bases). Deletions cut 8 bases from V and 4 bases from J, with 8 bases between. Per the germline V gene, CDR1 is SGHVS and CDR2 is FQNEAQ. The CDR3 is made up of 12 amino acids. The CDR3 DNA is TGTGCCAGCCGGGGGAGCACCGGGGAGCTGTTTTTT. It yields the protein CASRGSTGELFF.

The chain combines TRBV7-2 with TRBJ2-7; D is perhaps TRBD2 (5 bases). There are 15 residues in the CDR3. The germline CDR1 and CDR2 sequences are SGHTA and FQGNSA. Trimming pared 3 bases from V and 0 bases from J, leaving 12 bases between. CDR3 nucleotides: TGTGCCAGCAGCTTGGCTAGCAGGAGCTCCTACGAGCAGTACTTC. It is translated as CASSLASRSSYEQYF.

V is TRBV14 and J is TRBJ1-6; D remains ambiguous. V gave up 2 bases and J gave up 5 bases, with 10 bases separating them. Looked up from germline, CDR1 is SGHDN and CDR2 is FVKESK. CDR3 size: 15 residues. CDR3 loop: CASSQLGENNSPLHF. The CDR3 DNA follows: TGTGCCAGCAGCCAACTAGGTGAAAATAATTCACCCCTCCACTTT.

The rearrangement joins TRBV11-3 to TRBJ2-5; TRBD2 matches 9 bases. This CDR3 spans 18 amino acids. CDR1 SGHNT and CDR2 YENEEA come from the germline V gene. V gave up 10 bases and J gave up 1 base; unmatched junction bases: 19. CDR3 bases: TGTGCCACCCTTGACTCGCCGGGACTAGCACCACCCCAAGAGACCCAGTACTTC. Translating it yields CATLDSPGLAPPQETQYF.

There are many counts of this clone. This sequence joins TRBV19 and TRBJ1-4; tentative D call: TRBD1 (5 bases). Trimming cost V 0 bases and J 3 bases, with 8 bases left between them. Germline V gene lookup returns CDR1 LNHDA and CDR2 SQIVND (reference sequence). The CDR3 length is 15 residues. The CDR3 is CASSIEWGSNEKLFF. As DNA, the CDR3 is TGTGCCAGTAGTATAGAATGGGGGTCTAATGAAAAACTGTTTTTT.

The chain combines TRBV11-2 with TRBJ2-7, with D perhaps matching TRBD1 (6 bases). The CDR3 runs 14 residues. Germline V CDR1 and CDR2: SGHAT, FQNNGV. V lost 0 bases and J lost 3, with 9 bases in between. The CDR3 DNA follows: TGTGCCAGCAGCTTAGAACAGGGTTACTACGAGCAGTACTTC. Encoded protein: CASSLEQGYYEQYF.

This sequence joins TRBV29-1 and TRBJ2-7; D unclear. V lost 1 base to trimming and J lost 1 base, with 8 bases between them. The CDR3 contains 13 residues. Germline V CDR1 and CDR2: SQVTM, ANQGSEA. This CDR3 is CSVEGLGSYEQYF. The DNA for the CDR3 is TGCAGCGTTGAAGGTCTAGGGTCCTACGAGCAGTACTTC.

The J gene is TRBJ2-2, the V gene TRBV9, with D perhaps matching TRBD1 or TRBD2 (6 bases each). CDR1 and CDR2 (germline): SGDLS, YYNGEE. There are 17 residues in the CDR3. Between the trimmed V and J ends, which lost 4 bases and 7 bases, there was a span of 23 bases. The CDR3: CASSPSLYGGRDGELFF. The DNA of the CDR3 is TGTGCCAGCAGCCCCAGCTTGTATGGGGGGCGGGACGGGGAGCTGTTTTTT.

In its sample, this clone was seen once. The chain uses TRBV7-6 and TRBJ2-1; 7 positions match TRBD2. V gave up 2 bases and J gave up 5 bases; unmatched junction bases: 3. This CDR3 spans 14 amino acids. CDR1 and CDR2 (germline): SGHVS, FNYEAQ. The CDR3 DNA reads as TGTGCCAGCAGCTTACAGCGGGGCGACAATGAGCAGTTCTTC. This gives the protein CASSLQRGDNEQFF.

The chain carries TRBV10-3 and TRBJ1-3; D may be TRBD1 (5 bases). Germline CDR1 reads ENHRY; CDR2 reads SYGVKD. V lost 7 bases and J 4 bases, leaving 11 bases between the germline ends. The CDR3 consists of 13 residues. Written as DNA, the CDR3 is TGTGCCATCACCGCCAGGGACGGAAACACCATATATTTT. As protein: CAITARDGNTIYF.

The chain couples TRBV6-6 to TRBJ1-1; TRBD1 agrees at 8 bases. Germline V gene lookup returns CDR1 MNHNY and CDR2 SVGAGI (reference sequence). Losses at the gene ends were 6 bases for V and 10 bases for J; bases not matched to a gene: 10. CDR3 length: 13 amino acids. The CDR3 region is CASRDGQGERAFF. CDR3 bases: TGTGCCAGCAGAGACGGACAGGGCGAACGAGCTTTCTTT.

The chain has TRBV25-1 and TRBJ1-2, with D maybe TRBD1 (5 bases). Germline V gene data show CDR1 as MGHDK and CDR2 as SYGVNS. The CDR3 loop spans 14 amino acids. Trimming pared 0 bases from V and 7 bases from J, leaving 12 bases between. CDR3 in amino acids: CASSEYGGTVGYTF. As DNA, the CDR3 is TGTGCCAGCAGTGAATATGGGGGGACCGTTGGCTACACCTTC.

The table lists this clone with a count of one. The V call is TRBV9, the J call TRBJ2-1; D may be TRBD2 (7 bases). Between the trimmed V and J ends, which lost 0 bases and 0 bases, there was a span of 13 bases. The CDR3 length is 17 residues. CDR1 is SGDLS, CDR2 YYNGEE, per germline. In nucleotides, the CDR3 is TGTGCCAGCAGCGTAGTGGAGGGGGGGATCTCCTACAATGAGCAGTTCTTC. Amino acid sequence: CASSVVEGGISYNEQFF.

The chain carries TRBV5-1 and TRBJ2-2; D might be TRBD1 (5 bases). Trimming removed 1 base from V and 5 bases from J, with 9 bases in between. Germline CDR1 SGHRS, CDR2 YFSETQ. CDR3 length equals 14 residues. The CDR3 region is CASSLIQGTGELFF. The CDR3 bases are TGCGCCAGCAGCTTGATCCAGGGAACCGGGGAGCTGTTTTTT.

The chain recombines TRBV5-4 with TRBJ2-5, with D maybe TRBD1 (5 bases). This CDR3 spans 14 amino acids. Trimming took 4 bases from V and 4 from J, leaving 14 bases between them. Looked up from germline, CDR1 is SGHNT and CDR2 is YYREEE (reference sequence). The CDR3 protein is CASSAGQGLETQYF. For the CDR3, the DNA is TGTGCCAGCAGCGCCGGGCAGGGATTAGAGACCCAGTACTTC. Combining the CDR3 with reference TRBV5-4 and TRBJ2-5 gives the whole variable domain ETGVTQSPTHLIKTRGQQVTLRCSSQSGHNTVSWYQQALGQGPQFIFQYYREEENGRGNFPPRFSGLQFPNYSSELNVNALELDDSALYLCASSAGQGLETQYFGPGTRLLVL.

A word on this clone: Other nucleotide sequences in the sample specify the same CDR3. The J gene is TRBJ2-1, the V gene TRBV27; TRBD2 matches 13 bases. From germline, CDR1 is MNHEY and CDR2 SMNVEV (reference sequence). This CDR3 comprises 15 residues. V trimming: 3 bases; J trimming: 7 bases; junction bases outside the gene matches: 3. As DNA, the CDR3 is TGTGCCAGCAGTTTCGGGACTAGCGGGAATAATGAGCAGTTCTTC. As protein: CASSFGTSGNNEQFF.